A single sample gave rise to the 18 T cell receptor beta chains below, sequenced in a study of T-cell reconstitution after alpha-beta-depleted transplantation in children (dated by TCRdb to the mid-2010s). The library was produced with PCR. The listed sequencing device is Illumina HiSeq 2500. Molecular barcoding was employed in the preparation of TCR libraries, with unique molecular identifiers being used to normalize TCRbeta repertoire quantification. The public reads were quality trimmed at Q25 with fastp and then assembled into clones with MiXCR by TCRdb, keeping productive beta chains. CDR3 protein sequences are deduplicated, and each keeps its most common genes and DNA. Recorded for this sample are 300,000 or so distinct CDR3 sequences; over 8% of them occurred a single time. In total, the top ten clones hold roughly 9.1% of the sample. The sequencing here drew on PBMCs from the stem cell graft donor, taken from the stem cell graft. These receptor sequences come from a human donor who donated a stem cell graft to a child with SCID.

The chain couples TRBV18 to TRBJ2-4; D might be TRBD2 (5 bases). The CDR3 is 15 residues long. V dropped 6 bases and J dropped 0 bases, with 12 bases sitting between them. Per germline, CDR1 KGHSH and CDR2 LQKENI. The CDR3 coding sequence is TGTGCCAGCTCCCACGCTAGCTCAGCCAAAAACATTCAGTACTTC. It yields the protein CASSHASSAKNIQYF.

The chain uses TRBV20-1 and TRBJ2-1, with D perhaps TRBD2 (6 bases). Germline V CDR1 and CDR2: DFQATT, SNEGSKA (reference sequence). Trimming took off 3 bases at V and 8 bases at J, with 17 bases between the two ends. This CDR3 has 14 amino acids. CDR3 in amino acids: CSASTGVLSDEQFF. The DNA of the CDR3 is TGCAGTGCTAGTACGGGGGTGCTATCTGATGAGCAGTTCTTC.

This clonotype has more than one count but fewer than ten. The CDR3 DNA is TGTGCCACCAGCAGCCGGACAATAGCGGGGGGTGGATATGAGCAGTTCTTC. This codes for CATSSRTIAGGGYEQFF. This chain links TRBV15 with TRBJ2-1, with 10 bases aligning to TRBD2. From germline, CDR1 is LNHNV and CDR2 YYDKDF (reference sequence). The V gene end was trimmed by 3 bases and the J gene end by 8 bases; junction bases not matched to a gene: 13. This CDR3 is 17 amino acids long.

V and J are TRBV27 and TRBJ1-2; 9 bases map to TRBD1. J lost 2 bases, V lost 4 bases, and 5 bases had no gene match. This CDR3 is 15 amino acids long. Germline CDR1 and CDR2: MNHEY and SMNVEV (reference sequence). CDR3 coding DNA: TGTGCCAGCAGTTCGACAGGGGGACCCAACTATGGCTACACCTTC. Residues: CASSSTGGPNYGYTF.

V and J are TRBV20-1 and TRBJ2-3; TRBD1 aligns across 10 bases. The V gene end was trimmed by 4 bases and the J gene end by 3 bases; junction bases not matched to a gene: 19. Germline V gene data show CDR1 as DFQATT and CDR2 as SNEGSKA (reference sequence). The CDR3 covers 19 residues. CDR3 amino acids: CSAIPRQGATGRRTDTQYF. CDR3 DNA sequence: TGCAGTGCTATCCCGCGACAGGGGGCAACGGGGCGGAGGACAGATACGCAGTATTTT.

This clonotype was counted between two and nine times. The CDR3 sequence is CSARDLGEISNEQFF. DNA of the CDR3: TGCAGTGCTAGAGATCTAGGTGAAATTTCCAATGAGCAGTTCTTC. This chain uses TRBV20-1 with TRBJ2-1; no clear D. V gave up 0 bases and J gave up 6 bases, with 15 bases separating them. The CDR3 loop spans 15 amino acids. Germline V CDR1 and CDR2: DFQATT, SNEGSKA (reference sequence).

This clonotype was counted at least ten times. The rearrangement uses TRBV4-1 and TRBJ1-2; TRBD1 agrees at 8 bases. CDR1 and CDR2 from the germline V gene are MGHRA and YSYEKL. The CDR3 sequence is 13 residues long. After removal of 4 bases from V and 4 bases from J, the junction contained 2 bases not matched to a gene. The CDR3 loop is CASSLGTGYGYTF. Written as DNA, the CDR3 is TGCGCCAGCAGCCTAGGGACAGGCTATGGCTACACCTTC.

This clonotype was observed at least ten times. This chain uses TRBV7-3 with TRBJ2-2; tentative D call: TRBD2 (6 bases). The V gene's germline CDR1 is SGHTA and CDR2 FQGTGA. CDR3 length: 15 residues. With 3 bases removed from V and 5 bases from J, the gap between germline ends came to 13 bases. The CDR3 is CASSLNSGGTGELFF. In DNA, the CDR3 is TGTGCCAGCAGCTTGAACAGTGGGGGGACCGGGGAGCTGTTTTTT.

This clonotype was counted ten times or more. This chain uses TRBV5-1 with TRBJ1-2; the D is unclear. The CDR3 has 14 amino acids. V gave up 0 bases and J gave up 2 bases, with 8 bases separating them. Germline V gene lookup returns CDR1 SGHRS and CDR2 YFSETQ. The CDR3 sequence is CASSLAGQNYGYTF. The DNA for the CDR3 is TGCGCCAGCAGCTTGGCCGGGCAGAACTATGGCTACACCTTC.

This clonotype occurred a few times. The chain has TRBV15 and TRBJ2-3; D gene ambiguous. CDR3 length: 14 amino acids. The ends were cut back, 4 bases at V and 2 bases at J, with 10 bases in the middle. Germline CDR1 reads LNHNV; CDR2 reads YYDKDF (reference sequence). The CDR3 nucleotides read TGTGCCACCAGCATAAGTAGGTACACAGATACGCAGTATTTT. Translating gives CATSISRYTDTQYF.

This clonotype showed up just a few times. The CDR3 sequence is CASSDHTSGLAGLNEQFF. The CDR3 region has the DNA TGTGCCAGCAGTGATCATACTTCGGGGCTAGCGGGGTTGAATGAGCAGTTCTTC. The rearrangement uses TRBV2 and TRBJ2-1, with 9 bases identical to TRBD2. The CDR3 runs 18 residues. The trim removed 3 bases at V and 7 bases at J, leaving 16 bases unmatched. Germline V CDR1 and CDR2: SNHLY, FYNNEI.

The chain links TRBV20-1 to TRBJ2-5; TRBD2 might be the D (6 bases). Per germline, CDR1 DFQATT and CDR2 SNEGSKA (reference sequence). CDR3 length: 15 amino acids. With 1 base removed from V and 5 bases from J, the gap between germline ends came to 17 bases. The CDR3 DNA reads as TGCAGTGCTAGAGCCACCGGGACCGCGGGGGAGACCCAGTACTTC. Protein: CSARATGTAGETQYF.

This clonotype was detected only a few times. The chain uses TRBV20-1 and TRBJ1-2; D call uncertain. CDR3 length: 15 residues. Germline V gives CDR1 DFQATT, CDR2 SNEGSKA (reference sequence). V shed 2 bases and J shed 3 bases, with 16 bases lying between them. CDR3 nucleotide sequence: TGCAGTGCTAGAACTCCTGAGGGATTGTACTATGGCTACACCTTC. Protein product: CSARTPEGLYYGYTF.

The table lists this clonotype with a few counts. The gene calls are TRBV12-3 or TRBV12-4 and TRBJ2-2; 7 nucleotides align to TRBD2. The V segment lost 8 bases and the J segment 5 bases; nucleotides outside the gene matches: 11. This CDR3 has 15 amino acids. CDR3 in DNA: TGTGCCAGCTCGCGGGGGACCCGGGGGACCGGGGAGCTGTTTTTT. Translating gives CASSRGTRGTGELFF.

This chain joins TRBV7-2 and TRBJ2-1; 10 bases align to TRBD2. This CDR3 is 16 amino acids long. Trimming at V came to 2 bases and at J to 7 bases, leaving 8 bases not matched to a gene. Germline CDR1 reads SGHTA; CDR2 reads FQGNSA. The CDR3, as DNA: TGTGCCAGCAGCTTAAAAAGAGCGGGGGGGAGAAATGAGCAGTTCTTC. Its translation: CASSLKRAGGRNEQFF.

The sample holds a few counts of this clonotype. V is TRBV29-1 and J is TRBJ1-1; no clear D gene. This CDR3 comprises 14 residues. Germline assignment: CDR1 SQVTM and CDR2 ANQGSEA. The V gene lost 2 bases and the J gene lost 0 bases, with 10 bases spanning the gap. The CDR3 region has the DNA TGCAGCGTTGAAAGACACCTAATGAACACTGAAGCTTTCTTT. Translation gives CSVERHLMNTEAFF. The whole variable domain, filled in from reference TRBV29-1 and TRBJ1-1, reads SAVISQKPSRDICQRGTSLTIQCQVDSQVTMMFWYRQQPGQSLTLIATANQGSEATYESGFVIDKFPISRPNLTFSTLTVSNMSPEDSSIYLCSVERHLMNTEAFFGQGTRLTVV.

The rearrangement uses TRBV12-3 or TRBV12-4 and TRBJ2-7; 8 bases line up with TRBD1. The CDR3 spans 15 residues. Trimming removed 7 bases from V and 0 bases from J; junction bases left unmatched: 8. The CDR3 protein is CASKPGQANSYEQYF. The DNA for the CDR3 is TGTGCCAGCAAACCGGGACAGGCAAACTCCTACGAGCAGTACTTC.

This chain links TRBV10-3 with TRBJ2-5; 12 nucleotides match TRBD2. The CDR3 runs 14 residues. The V and J ends lost 5 bases and 2 bases, in that order; junction bases with no gene match: 0. CDR1 is ENHRY and CDR2 is SYGVKD in the germline V gene. CDR3 residues: CAISTSGGQETQYF. In nucleotides, the CDR3 is TGTGCCATCAGTACTAGCGGGGGGCAAGAGACCCAGTACTTC.